This TCR beta chain was sequenced in a study of T cells in Graves' hyperthyroidism and ophthalmopathy. Study-wide results and limits: Before onset, by a median of about seven months, the model predicted ophthalmopathy.

A Clinical Activity Score of at least 3, a NOSPECS grade of at least 4 and a duration under 3 months were recorded in the ophthalmopathy patients. The study excluded patients with uncontrolled infection, other autoimmune disease, pregnancy or lactation. Used for diagnoses were clinical symptoms, serum thyroxine and TRAb, thyroid ultrasound and orbital computed tomography. RNA transcripts were the template for amplifying TCR beta CDR3 regions. With the HTBI primer set, the TCR CDR3 went through a first round of RT-PCR. TCRdb redid the calling of the multiplex PCR reads with MiXCR, one entry per CDR3 protein. The data hold a few hundred thousand distinct CDR3 sequences, with 16% observed a single time. The CDR3 spans 18 residues. After removal of 0 bases from V and 0 bases from J, the junction contained 6 bases not matched to a gene. CDR1 and CDR2 (germline): DFQATT, SNEGSKA (reference sequence). This clonotype was seen ten or more times. The target antigen is unknown.

The clonotype originates from a woman aged 40 to 50 with Graves' ophthalmopathy. Input material: blood. The chain couples TRBV20-1 to TRBJ2-1; TRBD2 agrees at 12 bases. As DNA, the CDR3 is TGCAGTGCTAGAGATCCTAGCGGGAGGGGGCCCTCCTACAATGAGCAGTTCTTC. It codes for CSARDPSGRGPSYNEQFF.